This T cell receptor (beta chain) derives from a study of pediatric ulcerative colitis. Study details: Ulcerative colitis patients had pancolitis or left-sided colitis, with confirming histology. Points from the study as a whole: Blood-rectal clonal overlap within each person was significantly higher in ulcerative colitis patients than controls. A couple of rectal clonotypes were found only in ulcerative colitis patients, all of them. Rectal repertoires separated controls, mild-moderate and acute severe colitis.

A remark on this clone: Its specificity is unknown.

Method: immunoSEQ multiplex PCR; TCRdb's copy keeps in-frame clones and lacks some. The top ten hold roughly 24% of the sample, which has 30,000 to 45,000 clones, roughly 85% seen once. Per the germline V gene, CDR1 is LNHDA and CDR2 is SQIVND (reference sequence). This CDR3 region has 17 residues. Trimming pared 3 bases from V and 0 bases from J, leaving 17 bases between. The rearrangement uses TRBV19 and TRBJ1-2; the D gene is possibly TRBD1 (5 bases). The sequence derives from a girl under 18 with moderate ulcerative colitis. Sequenced input: blood. CDR3 bases: TGTGCCAGTAGTATGAGCCCCGGGACTCATTCTAACTATGGCTACACCTTC. Translated, it gives CASSMSPGTHSNYGYTF.